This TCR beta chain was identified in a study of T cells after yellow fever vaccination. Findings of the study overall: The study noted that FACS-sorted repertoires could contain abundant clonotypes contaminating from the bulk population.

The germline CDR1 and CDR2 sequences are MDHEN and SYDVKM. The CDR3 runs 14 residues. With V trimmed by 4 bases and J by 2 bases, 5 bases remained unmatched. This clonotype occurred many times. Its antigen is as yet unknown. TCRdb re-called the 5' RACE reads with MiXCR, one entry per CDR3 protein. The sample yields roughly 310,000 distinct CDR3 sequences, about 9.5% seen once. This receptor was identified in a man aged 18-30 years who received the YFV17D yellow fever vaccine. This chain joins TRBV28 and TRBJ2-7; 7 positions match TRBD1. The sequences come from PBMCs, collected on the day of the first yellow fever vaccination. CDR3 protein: CASSSQTGTYEQYV. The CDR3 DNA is TGTGCCAGCAGTTCCCAGACAGGGACCTACGAGCAGTACGTC.